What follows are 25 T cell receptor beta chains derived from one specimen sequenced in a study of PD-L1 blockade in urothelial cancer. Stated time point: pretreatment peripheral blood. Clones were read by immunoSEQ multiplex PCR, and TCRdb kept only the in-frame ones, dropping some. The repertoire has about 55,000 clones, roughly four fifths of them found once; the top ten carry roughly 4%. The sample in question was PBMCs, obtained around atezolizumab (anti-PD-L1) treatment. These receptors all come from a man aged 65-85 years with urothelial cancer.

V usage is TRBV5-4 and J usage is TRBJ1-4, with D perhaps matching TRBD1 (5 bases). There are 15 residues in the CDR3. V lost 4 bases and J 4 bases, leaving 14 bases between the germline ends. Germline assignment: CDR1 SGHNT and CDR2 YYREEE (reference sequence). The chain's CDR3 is CASSQVAGRNEKLFF. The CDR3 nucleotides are TGTGCCAGCAGCCAAGTTGCAGGGCGTAATGAAAAACTGTTTTTT.

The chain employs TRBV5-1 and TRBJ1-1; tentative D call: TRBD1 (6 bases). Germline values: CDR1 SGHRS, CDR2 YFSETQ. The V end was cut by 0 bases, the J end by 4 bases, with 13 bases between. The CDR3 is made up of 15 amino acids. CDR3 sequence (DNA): TGCGCCAGCAGCTTGGAAACAGGGATCGGCACTGAAGCTTTCTTT. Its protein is CASSLETGIGTEAFF.

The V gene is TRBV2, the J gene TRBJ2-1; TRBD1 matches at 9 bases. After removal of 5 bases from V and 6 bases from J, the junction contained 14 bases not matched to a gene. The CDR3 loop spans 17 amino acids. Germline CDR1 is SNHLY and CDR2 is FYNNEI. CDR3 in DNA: TGTGCCAGCAGTATTTTCGGACAGGGGATAGGCTCCAATGAGCAGTTCTTC. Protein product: CASSIFGQGIGSNEQFF. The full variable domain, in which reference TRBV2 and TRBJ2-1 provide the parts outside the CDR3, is EPEVTQTPSHQVTQMGQEVILRCVPISNHLYFYWYRQILGQKVEFLVSFYNNEISEKSEIFDDQFSVERPDGSNFTLKIRSTKLEDSAMYFCASSIFGQGIGSNEQFFGPGTRLTVL.

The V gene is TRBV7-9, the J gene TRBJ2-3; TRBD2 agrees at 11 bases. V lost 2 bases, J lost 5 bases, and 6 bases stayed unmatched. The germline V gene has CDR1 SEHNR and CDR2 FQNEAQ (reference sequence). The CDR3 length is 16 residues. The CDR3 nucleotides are TGTGCCAGCAGCTTAACTAGCGGGAGTGGGGAAGATACGCAGTATTTT. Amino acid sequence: CASSLTSGSGEDTQYF. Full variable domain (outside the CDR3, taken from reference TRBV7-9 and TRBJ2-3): DTGVSQNPRHKITKRGQNVTFRCDPISEHNRLYWYRQTLGQGPEFLTYFQNEAQLEKSRLLSDRFSAERPKGSFSTLEIQRTEQGDSAMYLCASSLTSGSGEDTQYFGPGTRLTVL.

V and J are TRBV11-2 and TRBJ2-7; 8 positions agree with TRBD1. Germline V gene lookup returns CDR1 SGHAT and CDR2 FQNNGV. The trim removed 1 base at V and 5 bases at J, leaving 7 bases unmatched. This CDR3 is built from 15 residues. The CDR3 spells CASSLVGQGPNEQYF. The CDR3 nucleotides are TGTGCCAGCAGCTTAGTCGGACAGGGTCCTAACGAGCAGTACTTC.

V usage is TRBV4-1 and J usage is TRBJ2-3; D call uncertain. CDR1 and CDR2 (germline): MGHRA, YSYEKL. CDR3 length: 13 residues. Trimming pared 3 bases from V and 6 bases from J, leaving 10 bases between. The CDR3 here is CASSQRLEDTQYF. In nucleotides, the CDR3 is TGCGCCAGCAGCCAGAGGCTAGAGGATACGCAGTATTTT.

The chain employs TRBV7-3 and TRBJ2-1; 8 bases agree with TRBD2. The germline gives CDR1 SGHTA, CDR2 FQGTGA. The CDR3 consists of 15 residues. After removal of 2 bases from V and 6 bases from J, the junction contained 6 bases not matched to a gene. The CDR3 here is CASSLQAGGPNEQFF. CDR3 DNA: TGTGCCAGCAGCTTACAGGCGGGGGGTCCCAATGAGCAGTTCTTC.

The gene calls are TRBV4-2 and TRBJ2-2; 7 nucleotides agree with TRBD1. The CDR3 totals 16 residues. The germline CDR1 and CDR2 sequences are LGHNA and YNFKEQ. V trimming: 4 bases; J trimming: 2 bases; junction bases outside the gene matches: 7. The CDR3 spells CASSRDRVRNTGELFF. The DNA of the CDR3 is TGTGCCAGCAGCCGCGACAGGGTTCGAAACACCGGGGAGCTGTTTTTT.

CDR3 region: CASSLGEYTEAFF. CDR3 DNA: TGTGCCAGCAGCCTAGGGGAATACACTGAAGCTTTCTTT. The chain employs TRBV28 and TRBJ1-1; D possibly corresponds to TRBD1 (5 bases). Trimming pared 6 bases from V and 3 bases from J, leaving 11 bases between. CDR1 and CDR2 (germline): MDHEN, SYDVKM. The CDR3 covers 13 residues.

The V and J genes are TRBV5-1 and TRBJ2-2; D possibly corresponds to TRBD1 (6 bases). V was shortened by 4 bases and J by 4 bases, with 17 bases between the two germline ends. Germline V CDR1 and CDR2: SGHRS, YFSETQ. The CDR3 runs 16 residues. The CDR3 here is CASSRTAGRSTGELFF. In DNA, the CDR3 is TGCGCCAGCAGCCGGACAGCCGGAAGGAGCACCGGGGAGCTGTTTTTT.

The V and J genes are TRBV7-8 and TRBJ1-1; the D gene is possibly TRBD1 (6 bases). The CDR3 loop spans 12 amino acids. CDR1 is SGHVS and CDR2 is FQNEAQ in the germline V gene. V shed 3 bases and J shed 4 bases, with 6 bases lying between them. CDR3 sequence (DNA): TGTGCCAGCAGCTTGGACAGCACTGAAGCTTTCTTT. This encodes CASSLDSTEAFF. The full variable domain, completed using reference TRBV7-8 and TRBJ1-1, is GAGVSQSPRYKVAKRGQDVALRCDPISGHVSLFWYQQALGQGPEFLTYFQNEAQLDKSGLPSDRFFAERPEGSVSTLKIQRTQQEDSAVYLCASSLDSTEAFFGQGTRLTVV.

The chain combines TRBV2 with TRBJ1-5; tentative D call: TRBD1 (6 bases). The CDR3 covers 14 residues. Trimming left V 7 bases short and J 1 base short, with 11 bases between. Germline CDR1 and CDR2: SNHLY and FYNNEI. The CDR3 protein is CASTLGQSNQPQHF. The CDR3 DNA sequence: TGTGCCAGCACCCTTGGACAGAGCAATCAGCCCCAGCATTTT.

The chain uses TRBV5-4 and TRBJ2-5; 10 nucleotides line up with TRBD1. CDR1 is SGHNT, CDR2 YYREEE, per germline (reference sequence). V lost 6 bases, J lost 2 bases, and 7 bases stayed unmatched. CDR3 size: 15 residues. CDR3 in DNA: TGTGCCAGCACTATAGGACAGGGGGAACAAGAGACCCAGTACTTC. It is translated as CASTIGQGEQETQYF.

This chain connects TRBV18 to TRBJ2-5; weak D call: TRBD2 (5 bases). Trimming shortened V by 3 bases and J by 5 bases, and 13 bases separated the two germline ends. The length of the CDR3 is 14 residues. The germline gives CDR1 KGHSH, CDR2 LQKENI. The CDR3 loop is CASSPVPGGETQYF. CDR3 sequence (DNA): TGTGCCAGCTCACCCGTACCTGGCGGGGAGACCCAGTACTTC.

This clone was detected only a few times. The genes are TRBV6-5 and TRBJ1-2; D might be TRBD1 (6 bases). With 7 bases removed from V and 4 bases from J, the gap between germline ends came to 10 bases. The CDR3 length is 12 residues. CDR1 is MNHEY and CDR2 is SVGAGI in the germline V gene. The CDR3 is CASTLRGYGYTF. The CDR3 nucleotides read TGTGCCAGCACCCTCAGGGGCTATGGCTACACCTTC.

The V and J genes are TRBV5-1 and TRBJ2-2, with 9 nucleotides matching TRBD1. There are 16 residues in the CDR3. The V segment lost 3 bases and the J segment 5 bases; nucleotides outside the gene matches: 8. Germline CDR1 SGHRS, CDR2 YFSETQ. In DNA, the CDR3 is TGCGCCAGCAGCTGGGGCCCCGGGACAGGGACCGGGGAGCTGTTTTTT. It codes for CASSWGPGTGTGELFF. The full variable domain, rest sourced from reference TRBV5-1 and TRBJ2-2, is KAGVTQTPRYLIKTRGQQVTLSCSPISGHRSVSWYQQTPGQGLQFLFEYFSETQRNKGNFPGRFSGRQFSNSRSEMNVSTLELGDSALYLCASSWGPGTGTGELFFGEGSRLTVL.

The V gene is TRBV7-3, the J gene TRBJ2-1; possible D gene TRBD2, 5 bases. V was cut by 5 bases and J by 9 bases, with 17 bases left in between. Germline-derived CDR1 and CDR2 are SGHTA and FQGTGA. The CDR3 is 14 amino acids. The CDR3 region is CASSQNTKSGEQFF. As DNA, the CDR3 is TGTGCCAGCAGCCAAAACACTAAAAGCGGTGAGCAGTTCTTC. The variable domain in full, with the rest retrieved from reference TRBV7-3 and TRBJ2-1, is GAGVSQTPSNKVTEKGKYVELRCDPISGHTALYWYRQSLGQGPEFLIYFQGTGAADDSGLPNDRFFAVRPEGSVSTLKIQRTERGDSAVYLCASSQNTKSGEQFFGPGTRLTVL.

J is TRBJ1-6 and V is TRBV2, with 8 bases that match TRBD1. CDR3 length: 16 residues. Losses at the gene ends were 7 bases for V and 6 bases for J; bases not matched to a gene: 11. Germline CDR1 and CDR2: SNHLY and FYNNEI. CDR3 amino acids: CASIKGQGIVNSPLHF. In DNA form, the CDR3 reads TGTGCCAGCATTAAAGGACAGGGTATAGTTAATTCACCCCTCCACTTT.

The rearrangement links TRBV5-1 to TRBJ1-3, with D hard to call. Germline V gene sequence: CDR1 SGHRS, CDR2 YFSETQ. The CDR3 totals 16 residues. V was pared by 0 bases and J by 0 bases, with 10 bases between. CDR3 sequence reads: CASSLVGRHSGNTIYF. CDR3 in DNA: TGCGCCAGCAGCTTGGTTGGCAGACACTCTGGAAACACCATATATTTT. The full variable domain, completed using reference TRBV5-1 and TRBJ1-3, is KAGVTQTPRYLIKTRGQQVTLSCSPISGHRSVSWYQQTPGQGLQFLFEYFSETQRNKGNFPGRFSGRQFSNSRSEMNVSTLELGDSALYLCASSLVGRHSGNTIYFGEGSWLTVV.

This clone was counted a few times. The CDR3 here is CASSPGIDYEQYF. The CDR3 region has the DNA TGTGCCAGCAGCCCCGGGATTGACTACGAGCAGTACTTC. V is TRBV2 and J is TRBJ2-7, with D possibly being TRBD2 (5 bases). V lost 6 bases to trimming and J lost 3 bases, with 12 bases between them. In germline, CDR1 is SNHLY, CDR2 FYNNEI. The CDR3 is made up of 13 amino acids.

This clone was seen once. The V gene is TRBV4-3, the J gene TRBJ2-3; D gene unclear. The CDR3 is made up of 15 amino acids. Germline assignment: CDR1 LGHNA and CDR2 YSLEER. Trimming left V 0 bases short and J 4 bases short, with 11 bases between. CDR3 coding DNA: TGCGCCAGCAGCCAAGAGATCGGCCAGGCAGATACGCAGTATTTT. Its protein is CASSQEIGQADTQYF.

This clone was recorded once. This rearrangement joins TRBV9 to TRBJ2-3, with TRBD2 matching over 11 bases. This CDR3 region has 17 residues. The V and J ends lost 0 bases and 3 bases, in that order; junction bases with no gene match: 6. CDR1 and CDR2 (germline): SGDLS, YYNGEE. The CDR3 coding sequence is TGTGCCAGCAGCGTAGGAGGAACTAGCGGGGGAACAGATACGCAGTATTTT. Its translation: CASSVGGTSGGTDTQYF.

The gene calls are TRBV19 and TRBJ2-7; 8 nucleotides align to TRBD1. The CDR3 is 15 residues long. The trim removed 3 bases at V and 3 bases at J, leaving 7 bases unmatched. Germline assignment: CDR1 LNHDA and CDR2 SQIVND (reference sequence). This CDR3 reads CASSIATGEVYEQYF. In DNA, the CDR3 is TGTGCCAGTAGTATCGCGACAGGGGAGGTCTACGAGCAGTACTTC.

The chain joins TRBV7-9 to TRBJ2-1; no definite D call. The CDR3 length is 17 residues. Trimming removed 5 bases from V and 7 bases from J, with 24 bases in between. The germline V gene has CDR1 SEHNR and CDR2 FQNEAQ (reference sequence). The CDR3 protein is CASSPTPFSRSRNEQFF. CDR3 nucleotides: TGTGCCAGCAGCCCAACCCCCTTTAGCCGCTCGAGGAATGAGCAGTTCTTC.

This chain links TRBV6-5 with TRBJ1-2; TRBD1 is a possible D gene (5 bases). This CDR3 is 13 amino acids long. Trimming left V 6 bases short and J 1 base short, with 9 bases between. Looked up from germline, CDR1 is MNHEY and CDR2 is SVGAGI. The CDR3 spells CASRSTVNYGYTF. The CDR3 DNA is TGTGCCAGCAGATCGACAGTTAACTATGGCTACACCTTC.